The rows below give T cell receptor beta chains drawn from one sample of a study of blood T cells in healthy people across ages. Each CDR3 protein gets one entry after TCRdb re-called the 5' RACE reads with MiXCR. Of around 1,800,000 distinct CDR3 sequences in the sample, about two fifths were seen once. What was sequenced was blood. These receptor sequences come from a human donor in good health. CDR3s include the opening cysteine and the closing phenylalanine or tryptophan. D genes are given only for firm matches. Clone size is stated in some rows and not others, as once, few, many or a class when expanded.

D gene	V gene	J gene	clone size	CDR3 protein	CDR3 DNA
.	TRBV10-3	TRBJ1-2	.	CAISEGGRVGYTF	TGTGCCATCAGTGAAGGGGGAAGGGTCGGCTACACCTTC
.	TRBV6-1	TRBJ2-3	.	CASSEGRVPRDTQYF	TGTGCCAGCAGTGAGGGTCGGGTCCCACGGGATACGCAGTATTTT
.	TRBV29-1	TRBJ2-7	.	CSVEDWDGAYEQYF	TGCAGCGTTGAAGATTGGGACGGTGCCTACGAGCAGTACTTC
TRBD1	TRBV7-2	TRBJ2-3	many	CASRGQGTDTQYF	TGTGCCAGCAGAGGACAGGGCACAGATACGCAGTATTTT
TRBD1	TRBV6-2/TRBV6-3	TRBJ2-1	.	CASSYNSRDSYNEQFF	TGTGCCAGCAGCTACAACTCTAGGGACAGTTACAATGAGCAGTTCTTC
.	TRBV24-1	TRBJ2-7	.	CATSEGQGKSYEQYF	TGTGCCACCAGTGAGGGCCAGGGCAAATCCTACGAGCAGTACTTC
.	TRBV20-1	TRBJ1-4	.	CSARDQGYDEKLFF	TGCAGTGCTAGAGATCAAGGGTACGATGAAAAACTGTTTTTT
TRBD2	TRBV7-2	TRBJ2-1	many	CASSLLAGYNEQFF	TGTGCCAGCAGCCTACTAGCGGGCTACAATGAGCAGTTCTTC
.	TRBV5-1	TRBJ2-7	.	CASSITWQTYEQYF	TGCGCCAGCAGCATAACCTGGCAGACCTACGAGCAGTACTTC
.	TRBV6-1	TRBJ1-1	few	CASRWGGEDEAFF	TGTGCCAGCAGATGGGGGGGGGAAGATGAAGCTTTCTTT
.	TRBV7-9	TRBJ1-2	.	CASSFDLGLPEGYTF	TGTGCCAGCAGCTTTGACCTCGGACTCCCCGAGGGCTACACCTTC
.	TRBV7-2	TRBJ2-3	.	CASSLDFGRTDTQYF	TGTGCCAGCAGCTTAGACTTTGGCCGCACAGATACGCAGTATTTT
.	TRBV28	TRBJ2-2	few	CASSRLAPAGGYTGELFF	TGTGCCAGCAGTCGATTAGCCCCGGCAGGGGGGTACACCGGGGAGCTGTTTTTT
.	TRBV29-1	TRBJ1-5	.	CSVVLQGSNQPQHF	TGCAGCGTTGTTTTGCAGGGGAGCAATCAGCCCCAGCATTTT
TRBD2	TRBV6-6	TRBJ2-7	few	CASRAAGRDKHEQYF	TGTGCCAGCAGGGCCGCAGGGAGGGATAAGCACGAGCAGTACTTC
TRBD2	TRBV3-1	TRBJ2-5	.	CASSHGGGLKTQYF	TGTGCCAGCAGCCATGGGGGGGGTTTAAAGACCCAGTACTTC
.	TRBV10-3	TRBJ2-5	.	CAISDKGTQETQYF	TGTGCCATCAGTGATAAAGGGACCCAAGAGACCCAGTACTTC
.	TRBV20-1	TRBJ1-5	few	CSARALTDSNQPQHF	TGCAGTGCTAGAGCCCTGACAGATAGCAATCAGCCCCAGCATTTT
.	TRBV7-2	TRBJ1-2	few	CASSLVKNYGYTF	TGTGCCAGCAGCTTAGTGAAAAACTATGGCTACACCTTC
TRBD1	TRBV12-3/TRBV12-4	TRBJ1-4	.	CASRPTGSGEKLFF	TGTGCCAGCAGGCCGACAGGGAGCGGCGAAAAACTGTTTTTT
.	TRBV5-1	TRBJ1-2	.	CASSLGDRIAAGYTF	TGCGCCAGCAGCTTGGGGGACCGGATCGCGGCTGGCTACACCTTC
TRBD1	TRBV29-1	TRBJ1-4	.	CSTTGVEDEKLFF	TGCAGCACAACAGGGGTGGAGGATGAAAAACTGTTTTTT
.	TRBV20-1	TRBJ1-5	.	CSASTQGGYQPQHF	TGCAGTGCGAGCACCCAGGGTGGGTATCAGCCCCAGCATTTT
.	TRBV6-6	TRBJ2-7	few	CASSYSSPHEQYF	TGTGCCAGCAGTTACTCGTCCCCTCACGAGCAGTACTTC
.	TRBV18	TRBJ2-3	.	CASSPSATDTQYF	TGTGCCAGCTCACCATCCGCCACAGATACGCAGTATTTT
.	TRBV12-3/TRBV12-4	TRBJ1-2	.	CASSLGTAHNYGYTF	TGTGCCAGCAGTTTAGGGACAGCCCATAACTATGGCTACACCTTC
.	TRBV4-2	TRBJ2-3	.	CASSHNSRGSTDTQYF	TGTGCCAGCAGCCACAATAGCAGGGGTTCCACAGATACGCAGTATTTT
.	TRBV30	TRBJ1-1	few	CAWRHSGEAFF	TGTGCCTGGAGGCACTCAGGAGAAGCTTTCTTT
TRBD2	TRBV3-1	TRBJ2-3	.	CASSPRLAGGLRGETDTQYF	TGTGCCAGCAGCCCTCGACTAGCGGGGGGGCTTAGGGGTGAAACAGATACGCAGTATTTT
TRBD2	TRBV10-3	TRBJ2-5	.	CAISEPGLAGGETQYF	TGTGCCATCAGTGAACCGGGACTAGCGGGGGGCGAGACCCAGTACTTC
.	TRBV6-1	TRBJ2-7	many	CASRDGSSYEQYF	TGTGCCAGCAGGGACGGAAGCTCCTACGAGCAGTACTTC
TRBD2	TRBV19	TRBJ2-5	.	CASSILGRAETQYF	TGTGCCAGTAGTATCCTGGGGAGGGCGGAGACCCAGTACTTC
.	TRBV20-1	TRBJ2-1	.	CSATQTLDEQFF	TGCAGTGCTACGCAGACCCTCGATGAGCAGTTCTTC
.	TRBV6-2/TRBV6-3	TRBJ2-1	.	CVSTYGSDEQFF	TGTGTCAGCACCTACGGGTCGGATGAGCAGTTCTTC
.	TRBV4-3	TRBJ1-2	few	CASSQDRKQGDYGYTF	TGCGCCAGCAGCCAAGATAGGAAACAGGGCGACTATGGCTACACCTTC
TRBD1	TRBV6-2/TRBV6-3	TRBJ1-5	few	CASRRQGDQPQHF	TGTGCCAGCAGACGACAGGGAGATCAGCCCCAGCATTTT
.	TRBV29-1	TRBJ1-2	.	CSVEGYNGGYEYGYTF	TGCAGCGTTGAAGGCTACAACGGGGGGTATGAGTATGGCTACACCTTC
.	TRBV5-1	TRBJ2-3	.	CASSLTQPTDTQYF	TGCGCCAGCAGCTTGACCCAGCCCACAGATACGCAGTATTTT
TRBD2	TRBV6-6	TRBJ2-5	few	CASSHGAGETQYF	TGTGCCAGCAGCCACGGAGCGGGGGAGACCCAGTACTTC
TRBD1	TRBV5-1	TRBJ1-4	.	CASSLVAGQTNEKLFF	TGCGCCAGCAGCTTGGTGGCGGGACAGACTAATGAAAAACTGTTTTTT
.	TRBV7-2	TRBJ1-2	few	CASSTIPTVNYGYTF	TGTGCCAGCAGCACTATCCCGACTGTGAACTATGGCTACACCTTC
.	TRBV29-1	TRBJ2-5	many	CSAHVRRGETQYF	TGCAGCGCTCATGTGCGGCGCGGAGAGACCCAGTACTTC
TRBD2	TRBV2	TRBJ2-1	.	CASKGLARNEQFF	TGTGCCAGCAAGGGACTAGCTAGGAATGAGCAGTTCTTC
.	TRBV29-1	TRBJ1-5	.	CSVLENSNQPQHF	TGCAGCGTTCTAGAAAATAGCAATCAGCCCCAGCATTTT
TRBD1	TRBV7-2	TRBJ2-7	.	CASTFPGQGIYEQYF	TGTGCCAGCACCTTCCCGGGACAGGGGATATACGAGCAGTACTTC
TRBD2	TRBV15	TRBJ2-1	.	CATSRDPGGYSYNEQFF	TGTGCCACCAGCAGAGATCCGGGGGGTTACTCCTACAATGAGCAGTTCTTC
.	TRBV29-1	TRBJ1-1	.	CSVVSENTEAFF	TGCAGCGTTGTGTCTGAGAACACTGAAGCTTTCTTT
.	TRBV20-1	TRBJ2-3	.	CSLVAGITDTQYF	TGCAGTTTGGTCGCGGGGATCACAGATACGCAGTATTTT